One sample yielded the 27 T cell receptor beta chains listed below, sequenced in a study of vaccination and CD4 T cells after COVID-19. These receptors have no known antigen. Treatment reported: approximately 9-day PBMC culture with coronavirus spike peptide pools or control peptides (ViraFEST assay). At the Johns Hopkins FTIC core, DNA taken from cultured CD4+ T cells was sequenced by way of the Oncomine TCR Beta short-read assay. TCRdb used MiXCR to reprocess the PCR reads, holding one entry per CDR3 protein. The table shows approximately 15,000 distinct CDR3 sequences, with about 57% occurring only once. Source material: CD4+ T cells from blood, cultured in vitro. These TCRs come from a human donor who had recovered from COVID-19.

This clonotype was detected once. DNA of the CDR3: TGTGCCACCAGTGATTCCACAGGGGATTGGCGCAATCAGCCCCAGCATTTT. Its translation is CATSDSTGDWRNQPQHF. The V and J genes are TRBV24-1 and TRBJ1-5; 7 positions match TRBD1. The J segment lost 2 bases and the V segment lost 2 bases, leaving 8 bases of the junction unmatched. Germline V gene data show CDR1 as KGHDR and CDR2 as SFDVKD. This CDR3 is built from 17 residues.

This clonotype is medium-sized (0.01 to 0.1%) in the sample. The chain links TRBV11-1 to TRBJ2-7, with no clear D. The germline V gene encodes CDR1 SGHAT and CDR2 FQDESV (reference sequence). The CDR3 is 13 amino acids. The germline V and J ends were trimmed by 2 bases and 5 bases, with 10 bases remaining between them. The CDR3 region is CASSLRVDDEQYF. In DNA form, the CDR3 reads TGTGCCAGCAGCTTACGCGTCGATGACGAGCAGTACTTC.

The gene calls are TRBV5-1 and TRBJ2-1; D possibly corresponds to TRBD2 (5 bases). Germline V gene sequence: CDR1 SGHRS, CDR2 YFSETQ. The V end was cut by 5 bases, the J end by 0 bases, with 12 bases between. The CDR3 covers 15 residues. The CDR3 nucleotides are TGCGCCAGCAGTCCGGACTCTAGCTCCTACAATGAGCAGTTCTTC. This encodes CASSPDSSSYNEQFF.

J is TRBJ1-2 and V is TRBV7-2, with 9 bases fitting TRBD1. The CDR3 sequence is 14 residues long. CDR1 SGHTA and CDR2 FQGNSA come from the germline V gene. The ends lost 5 bases at V and 5 bases at J; junction bases unmatched: 6. CDR3 protein: CASSPGTGYYGYTF. The CDR3 bases are TGTGCCAGCAGCCCTGGGACAGGGTATTATGGCTACACCTTC.

This chain uses TRBV5-5 with TRBJ2-2; the match to TRBD2 covers 10 bases. With 4 bases clipped from V and 4 bases from J, the junction kept 7 bases outside the gene matches. The germline gives CDR1 SGHKS, CDR2 YYEKEE (reference sequence). This CDR3 is 16 amino acids long. CDR3 in DNA: TGTGCCAGCAGCCCCCGACTAGCGGGCGGCACCGGGGAGCTGTTTTTT. This codes for CASSPRLAGGTGELFF.

V is TRBV20-1 and J is TRBJ2-3, with 8 nucleotides matching TRBD1. The CDR3 length is 14 residues. After removal of 8 bases from V and 0 bases from J, the junction contained 7 bases not matched to a gene. The germline gives CDR1 DFQATT, CDR2 SNEGSKA (reference sequence). The DNA of the CDR3 is TGCAGTAAGGGTAACAGGGGGAGCACAGATACGCAGTATTTT. It encodes CSKGNRGSTDTQYF.

Concerning this clonotype itself: At one boundary the junction diverges from the germline segment, which might be a read error. This rearrangement joins TRBV5-4 to TRBJ2-1; D remains unclear. The CDR3 totals 15 residues. Germline CDR1 is SGHNT and CDR2 is YYREEE (reference sequence). The CDR3 here is CASSPDRSRGHERFF. The CDR3 region has the DNA TGTGCCAGCAGCCCTGATAGGTCTCGAGGCCATGAGCGGTTCTTC.

The genes are TRBV5-4 and TRBJ1-6, with TRBD1 matching 7 bases. This CDR3 is 16 amino acids long. The germline V gene encodes CDR1 SGHNT and CDR2 YYREEE (reference sequence). Trimming at V came to 3 bases and at J to 9 bases, leaving 12 bases not matched to a gene. The CDR3 region is CASSSGGGRGGSPLHF. The CDR3 DNA follows: TGTGCCAGCAGCTCAGGGGGGGGCAGGGGTGGTTCACCCCTCCACTTT.

V is TRBV5-4 and J is TRBJ2-7; 11 bases match TRBD2. V dropped 4 bases and J dropped 3; count of bases not matched to a gene: 3. The V gene's germline CDR1 is SGHNT and CDR2 YYREEE (reference sequence). The CDR3 is made up of 14 amino acids. This chain's CDR3 is CASSTSGSRYEQYF. The CDR3 DNA follows: TGTGCCAGCAGCACTAGCGGGAGCCGCTACGAGCAGTACTTC.

Worth noting for this clonotype: At one end the junction does not follow the germline gene, possibly because of a read error. The J gene is TRBJ1-5, the V gene TRBV7-2; tentative D call: TRBD1 (5 bases). CDR1 is SGHTA and CDR2 is FQGNSA in the germline V gene. The CDR3 totals 13 residues. CDR3 in amino acids: CASSLGTNRPQHF. The CDR3, as DNA: TGTGCCAGCAGCCTAGGGACGAATCGGCCCCAGCATTTT.

V usage is TRBV9 and J usage is TRBJ2-7, with 11 bases fitting TRBD2. The CDR3 runs 17 residues. The junction had 12 bases not matched to a gene; V was cut back by 0 bases and J by 7 bases. Looked up from germline, CDR1 is SGDLS and CDR2 is YYNGEE. The CDR3 sequence is CASSVGGLADDLGEQYF. CDR3 in DNA: TGTGCCAGCAGCGTAGGGGGACTAGCGGATGACCTTGGGGAGCAGTACTTC.

This clonotype ranks as medium-sized. The chain recombines TRBV19 with TRBJ1-2, with D maybe TRBD1 (6 bases). Germline-derived CDR1 and CDR2 are LNHDA and SQIVND (reference sequence). The CDR3 is 14 residues long. The V and J ends lost 7 bases and 7 bases respectively, with 19 bases between them. The DNA of the CDR3 is TGTGCCAGTACGTCAAGGAGTGGGGGCTTTGGCTACACCTTC. Translating it yields CASTSRSGGFGYTF.

The chain joins TRBV12-5 to TRBJ1-5, with D possibly TRBD1 on 5 matching bases. V gave up 0 bases and J gave up 4 bases, with 13 bases separating them. Germline V gives CDR1 LGHNT, CDR2 FRNRAP. This CDR3 has 16 amino acids. The CDR3 nucleotides are TGTGCTAGTGGTTTGGTAGTCACAGGACTTAATCAGCCCCAGCATTTT. Translated: CASGLVVTGLNQPQHF.

V gene TRBV2 combines with J gene TRBJ2-7, with unresolved D. This CDR3 contains 16 residues. Germline CDR1 and CDR2: SNHLY and FYNNEI. V was pared by 2 bases and J by 0 bases, with 14 bases between. CDR3: CASSERGGVNSYEQYF. In DNA, the CDR3 is TGTGCCAGCAGTGAACGAGGTGGGGTCAACTCCTACGAGCAGTACTTC.

The chain couples TRBV18 to TRBJ2-2; either TRBD1 or TRBD2 may fit D (6 bases each). The V gene lost 1 base and the J gene lost 4 bases, with 10 bases spanning the gap. Germline V gene data show CDR1 as KGHSH and CDR2 as LQKENI. The CDR3 covers 15 residues. The CDR3, as DNA: TGTGCCAGCTCACCACGGAGGGGGATCACCGGGGAGCTGTTTTTT. It yields the protein CASSPRRGITGELFF.

This chain connects TRBV10-3 to TRBJ2-2, with 7 bases fitting TRBD2. V shed 10 bases, J shed 5 bases, and the junction held 1 base outside the gene matches. Germline V gene lookup returns CDR1 ENHRY and CDR2 SYGVKD. The CDR3 extends over 11 amino acids. CDR3 nucleotide sequence: TGTGCCACCGGGAGGACCGGGGAGCTGTTTTTT. Its translation: CATGRTGELFF.

DNA of the CDR3: TGCAGTGCTAGACTAGCGGATACCACAGATACGCAGTATTTT. The encoded protein is CSARLADTTDTQYF. This chain uses TRBV20-1 with TRBJ2-3; 7 bases line up with TRBD2. The CDR3 covers 14 residues. The germline gives CDR1 DFQATT, CDR2 SNEGSKA (reference sequence). With 2 bases clipped from V and 2 bases from J, the junction kept 4 bases outside the gene matches.

This chain links TRBV12-3 or TRBV12-4 with TRBJ1-4; tentatively, D is TRBD1 (5 bases). V was shortened by 0 bases and J by 3 bases, with 11 bases between the two germline ends. The CDR3 has 16 amino acids. CDR3 in DNA: TGTGCCAGCAGTTTAGCGCTAGGGACGGCTAATGAAAAACTGTTTTTT. It is translated as CASSLALGTANEKLFF.

The chain recombines TRBV11-2 with TRBJ1-3; tentative D call: TRBD1 (6 bases). V was pared by 4 bases and J by 2 bases, with 12 bases between. This CDR3 region has 15 residues. Germline assignment: CDR1 SGHAT and CDR2 FQNNGV. This CDR3 is CASSYRGGTGNTIYF. The DNA for the CDR3 is TGTGCCAGCAGCTACCGAGGGGGAACTGGAAACACCATATATTTT.

V and J are TRBV12-3 or TRBV12-4 and TRBJ2-5; 12 nucleotides line up with TRBD2. After removal of 5 bases from V and 4 bases from J, the junction contained 11 bases not matched to a gene. This CDR3 spans 17 amino acids. The CDR3 DNA sequence: TGTGCCAGCAGTCCCCCCCGGCTAGCGGGGGGGCGAGAGACCCAGTACTTC. Translation gives CASSPPRLAGGRETQYF.

This clonotype came up a few times. The rearrangement links TRBV6-4 to TRBJ2-3; 8 nucleotides align to TRBD2. V was pared by 4 bases and J by 4 bases, with 10 bases of the junction left unmatched. The length of the CDR3 is 16 residues. Germline-derived CDR1 and CDR2 are MRHNA and SNTAGT. The CDR3 sequence is CASSVVASGGADTQYF. CDR3 nucleotide sequence: TGTGCCAGCAGTGTAGTGGCGAGCGGGGGTGCAGATACGCAGTATTTT.

The chain uses TRBV20-1 and TRBJ1-2; D might be TRBD1 (6 bases). Germline CDR1 reads DFQATT; CDR2 reads SNEGSKA (reference sequence). CDR3 length equals 14 residues. Trimming removed 6 bases from V and 5 bases from J, with 19 bases in between. In nucleotides, the CDR3 is TGCAGTGCACCCCACAGGGACTGGCGGTATGGCTACACCTTC. The encoded protein is CSAPHRDWRYGYTF.

The J gene is TRBJ1-5, the V gene TRBV7-2, with D possibly TRBD1 on 6 matching bases. The CDR3 is 13 amino acids. Deletions cut 5 bases from V and 6 bases from J, with 11 bases between. Germline CDR1 is SGHTA and CDR2 is FQGNSA. CDR3 in amino acids: CASSPRGFQPQHF. As DNA, the CDR3 is TGTGCCAGCAGCCCGAGGGGGTTTCAGCCCCAGCATTTT.

V is TRBV7-2 and J is TRBJ1-2; D remains unclear. CDR3 length: 15 residues. With 1 base removed from V and 3 bases from J, the gap between germline ends came to 12 bases. CDR1 and CDR2 (germline): SGHTA, FQGNSA. The CDR3 region has the DNA TGTGCCAGCAGCTTAGTGGGCAGTTCTTACTATGGCTACACCTTC. Protein product: CASSLVGSSYYGYTF.

This clonotype was detected a few times. The chain employs TRBV11-2 and TRBJ2-2, with D unresolved. This CDR3 is 11 amino acids long. Per the germline V gene, CDR1 is SGHAT and CDR2 is FQNNGV. Trimming removed 3 bases from V and 8 bases from J, with 4 bases in between. CDR3 nucleotide sequence: TGTGCCAGCAGCTTTTATGGGGAGCTGTTTTTT. Protein sequence: CASSFYGELFF.

This clonotype appeared a few times. This chain uses TRBV19 with TRBJ1-3; 9 nucleotides align to TRBD1. Germline V lookup: CDR1 LNHDA, CDR2 SQIVND (reference sequence). The CDR3 totals 15 residues. The J segment lost 4 bases and the V segment lost 5 bases, leaving 6 bases of the junction unmatched. CDR3: CASSAGQGYGNTIYF. In DNA, the CDR3 is TGTGCCAGTAGTGCCGGACAGGGGTACGGAAACACCATATATTTT.

V usage is TRBV4-3 and J usage is TRBJ2-6; tentatively, D is TRBD1 (5 bases). Germline assignment: CDR1 LGHNA and CDR2 YSLEER. V was cut by 1 base and J by 0 bases, with 7 bases left in between. The CDR3 runs to 16 residues. CDR3 sequence (DNA): TGCGCCAGCAGCCAAGCAGGGTCCTCTGGGGCCAACGTCCTGACTTTC. Translated: CASSQAGSSGANVLTF.